The 7 T cell receptor beta chains given below trace back to one sample, sequenced in a study of cytomegalovirus exposure and HLA in healthy donors. A multiplex PCR was run with 60 Vbeta primers and 13 Jbeta primers. TCRdb's copy holds only in-frame clones and misses some; the assay was immunoSEQ multiplex PCR. The data show just under 80,000 clones, roughly 80% seen once. Input material: PBMCs. These TCRs come from a man in his forties in good health and CMV-seronegative.

The chain has TRBV5-4 and TRBJ2-3, with 9 nucleotides matching TRBD2. Germline V CDR1 and CDR2: SGHNT, YYREEE (reference sequence). Losses at the gene ends were 5 bases for V and 1 base for J; bases not matched to a gene: 8. The CDR3 runs to 16 residues. CDR3 protein: CASSKGGLARTDTQYF. The CDR3 DNA sequence: TGTGCCAGCAGTAAAGGCGGACTAGCGCGCACAGATACGCAGTATTTT.

The gene calls are TRBV10-3 and TRBJ2-3; TRBD2 might be the D (5 bases). The CDR3 extends over 14 amino acids. V was trimmed by 4 bases and J by 4 bases, leaving 12 bases between them. The germline CDR1 and CDR2 sequences are ENHRY and SYGVKD. CDR3 in amino acids: CAISVVEDSDTQYF. The CDR3 nucleotides are TGTGCCATCAGTGTTGTAGAGGACTCAGATACGCAGTATTTT.

This clone was detected only a few times. The chain uses TRBV7-2 and TRBJ1-4; TRBD1 aligns across 7 bases. Unmatched junction bases numbered 11, after V lost 6 bases and J lost 1 base. The CDR3 has 17 residues. CDR1 and CDR2 (germline): SGHTA, FQGNSA. DNA for the CDR3: TGTGCCAGCAGTTCCCGACAGGGATACCGAACTAATGAAAAACTGTTTTTT. It codes for CASSSRQGYRTNEKLFF. The full variable domain, rest sourced from reference TRBV7-2 and TRBJ1-4, is GAGVSQSPSNKVTEKGKDVELRCDPISGHTALYWYRQSLGQGLEFLIYFQGNSAPDKSGLPSDRFSAERTGGSVSTLTIQRTQQEDSAVYLCASSSRQGYRTNEKLFFGSGTQLSVL.

CDR3 DNA sequence: TGTGCCAGCAGTTATGGTCGGAGTGAAGCTTTCTTT. This gives the protein CASSYGRSEAFF. The chain carries TRBV6-6 and TRBJ1-1; D unresolved. The ends were cut back, 3 bases at V and 7 bases at J, with 9 bases in the middle. The CDR3 runs to 12 residues. Germline V gene data show CDR1 as MNHNY and CDR2 as SVGAGI (reference sequence).

CDR3 residues: CASSRLTGDYGYTF. The CDR3 DNA sequence: TGCGCCAGCAGCCGCCTGACAGGGGACTATGGCTACACCTTC. The chain combines TRBV4-3 with TRBJ1-2; 8 bases map to TRBD1. Trimming took 4 bases from V and 3 from J; bases not matched to a gene: 4. Germline CDR1 is LGHNA and CDR2 is YSLEER. CDR3 length: 14 amino acids.

The CDR3 sequence is CASRPRRTGEGKDTQYF. CDR3 coding DNA: TGTGCCAGCAGGCCCCGACGGACAGGGGAGGGGAAAGATACGCAGTATTTT. This sequence joins TRBV27 and TRBJ2-3, with TRBD1 identical over 9 bases. This CDR3 comprises 17 residues. Per germline, CDR1 MNHEY and CDR2 SMNVEV (reference sequence). Unmatched junction bases numbered 15, after V lost 6 bases and J lost 5 bases.

V and J are TRBV5-4 and TRBJ2-7; TRBD1 matches 9 bases. Trimming at V came to 4 bases and at J to 5 bases, leaving 10 bases not matched to a gene. Germline V gives CDR1 SGHNT, CDR2 YYREEE (reference sequence). The CDR3 has 15 residues. Here the CDR3 DNA reads TGTGCCAGCAGCCCTAAAGGGGGACAGGGCCACGAGCAGTACTTC. It codes for CASSPKGGQGHEQYF.